The 21 T cell receptor beta chains below were found in one sample sequenced in a study of cytomegalovirus exposure and HLA in healthy donors. Both 60 Vbeta primers and 13 Jbeta primers went into the PCR. Method: immunoSEQ multiplex PCR; TCRdb's copy keeps in-frame clones and lacks some. Among about 120,000 clones, roughly 86% were seen once, and the ten largest hold around 1.9%. The sequenced sample consisted of PBMCs. Receptors originate from a middle-aged man in good health and CMV-seronegative.

The chain recombines TRBV21-1 with TRBJ1-2. TRBV21-1 is designated a pseudogene. The CDR3 has 14 amino acids. CDR3 loop: CASTGQLGRYGYTF. The CDR3 DNA reads as TGTGCCAGCACTGGACAACTCGGGAGGTATGGCTACACCTTC.

The V call is TRBV5-1, the J call TRBJ2-7; TRBD1 might be the D (6 bases). CDR1 is SGHRS, CDR2 YFSETQ, per germline. V shed 4 bases and J shed 0 bases, with 8 bases lying between them. The length of the CDR3 is 13 residues. This chain's CDR3 is CASSRQDSYEQYF. CDR3 in DNA: TGCGCCAGCAGCCGACAGGACTCCTACGAGCAGTACTTC.

This clone turned up a few times. The chain joins TRBV28 to TRBJ1-5; 7 bases are a match to TRBD1. The CDR3 sequence is 16 residues long. Per the germline V gene, CDR1 is MDHEN and CDR2 is SYDVKM. Trimming took 6 bases from V and 0 from J; bases not matched to a gene: 8. The DNA for the CDR3 is TGTGCCAGCAGAACAGGGGTCCGCCTTAGCAATCAGCCCCAGCATTTT. It specifies CASRTGVRLSNQPQHF.

This rearrangement joins TRBV19 to TRBJ2-2; D gene unclear. V gave up 7 bases and J gave up 1 base, with 16 bases separating them. From germline, CDR1 is LNHDA and CDR2 SQIVND (reference sequence). The CDR3 consists of 16 residues. Written as DNA, the CDR3 is TGTGCCAGTAAGGATTATGGGCAACTGAACACCGGGGAGCTGTTTTTT. Protein sequence: CASKDYGQLNTGELFF.

The rearrangement joins TRBV5-1 to TRBJ2-7; the match to TRBD1 covers 8 bases. There are 16 residues in the CDR3. The V segment lost 4 bases and the J segment 5 bases; nucleotides outside the gene matches: 14. The germline gives CDR1 SGHRS, CDR2 YFSETQ. CDR3 bases: TGCGCCAGCAGCCAGACGGGCAGGGGGCTCGGCGACGAGCAGTACTTC. The encoded protein is CASSQTGRGLGDEQYF.

In its sample, this clone was seen once. The chain uses TRBV27 and TRBJ2-7; 14 positions agree with TRBD2. CDR1 MNHEY and CDR2 SMNVEV come from the germline V gene (reference sequence). Trimming at V came to 5 bases and at J to 0 bases, leaving 6 bases not matched to a gene. The CDR3 has 17 residues. The CDR3 DNA sequence: TGTGCCAGCAGTCCGGGACTAGCGGGGGTGCACTCCTACGAGCAGTACTTC. This codes for CASSPGLAGVHSYEQYF.

The chain couples TRBV4-2 to TRBJ2-3, with TRBD2 matching over 10 bases. The CDR3 length is 18 residues. V gave up 0 bases and J gave up 3 bases; unmatched junction bases: 9. Germline V CDR1 and CDR2: LGHNA, YNFKEQ. CDR3 nucleotides: TGTGCCAGCAGCCAAGATGGATTAGCGGGGGGAGTTACAGATACGCAGTATTTT. Translating it yields CASSQDGLAGGVTDTQYF.

The chain combines TRBV5-6 with TRBJ2-5, with a tentative D call TRBD2 (7 bases). The J call is doubtful: the DNA matches TRBJ2-7 better. Germline-derived CDR1 and CDR2 are SGHDT and YYEEEE. The CDR3 spans 14 residues. Here the CDR3 DNA reads TGTGCCAGCAGCTTGGACGGGGGGCCATACGAGCAGTACTTC. Translated: CASSLDGGPYEQYF.

The chain combines TRBV4-3 with TRBJ2-1; TRBD2 matches 9 bases. V shed 6 bases and J 3 bases; nucleotides not matched to a gene: 6. The CDR3 runs 15 residues. Germline loops: CDR1 LGHNA, CDR2 YSLEER. This chain's CDR3 is CASSRASGDYNEQFF. The CDR3 region has the DNA TGCGCCAGCAGTCGGGCTAGCGGGGACTACAATGAGCAGTTCTTC.

This clone was recorded a few times. V usage is TRBV18 and J usage is TRBJ2-3; 7 bases align to TRBD2. From germline, CDR1 is KGHSH and CDR2 LQKENI. CDR3 length: 13 amino acids. Trimming at V came to 3 bases and at J to 4 bases, leaving 1 base not matched to a gene. The CDR3 DNA is TGTGCCAGCTCACCCGGGGGGTCAGATACGCAGTATTTT. It translates to CASSPGGSDTQYF.

The chain recombines TRBV19 with TRBJ1-1, with no clear D. Per germline, CDR1 LNHDA and CDR2 SQIVND (reference sequence). V shed 8 bases and J shed 0 bases, with 10 bases lying between them. This CDR3 is 13 amino acids long. CDR3 loop: CASSVTVNTEAFF. The CDR3 DNA reads TGTGCCAGTTCGGTAACAGTGAACACTGAAGCTTTCTTT.

This rearrangement joins TRBV5-4 to TRBJ2-7; 11 bases line up with TRBD1. The V segment lost 4 bases and the J segment 3 bases; nucleotides outside the gene matches: 3. This CDR3 contains 14 residues. CDR1 is SGHNT and CDR2 is YYREEE in the germline V gene (reference sequence). The CDR3 is CASSPGTGGYEQYF. DNA for the CDR3: TGTGCCAGCAGCCCAGGGACAGGGGGCTACGAGCAGTACTTC.

A single count supports this clone. V is TRBV28 and J is TRBJ2-7; D is unresolved. The V gene lost 5 bases and the J gene lost 4 bases, with 6 bases spanning the gap. From germline, CDR1 is MDHEN and CDR2 SYDVKM. CDR3 length: 11 amino acids. The CDR3 DNA reads as TGTGCCAGCAGTCCCCTTTACGAGCAGTACTTC. The encoded protein is CASSPLYEQYF.

The chain couples TRBV6-1 to TRBJ2-7, with D uncertain. Trimming left V 3 bases short and J 7 bases short, with 22 bases between. The CDR3 loop spans 16 amino acids. Germline-derived CDR1 and CDR2 are MNHNS and SASEGT. For the CDR3, the DNA is TGTGCCAGCAGTGATCCTCCGGGTTCGCCGTTTCGAGAGCAGTACTTC. Protein: CASSDPPGSPFREQYF.

Written as DNA, the CDR3 is TGTGCCAGCATCGATGGGGGGAAAAGTCAGCCCCAGCATTTT. Encoded protein: CASIDGGKSQPQHF. This chain joins TRBV2 and TRBJ1-5; D possibly corresponds to TRBD1 (5 bases). V lost 7 bases and J 6 bases, leaving 16 bases between the germline ends. Germline V gene sequence: CDR1 SNHLY, CDR2 FYNNEI. CDR3 size: 14 residues.

This sequence joins TRBV2 and TRBJ2-7; D is perhaps TRBD2 (5 bases). The CDR3 has 14 residues. Trimming removed 1 base at V and 6 bases at J, with 13 bases between. Germline lookup yields CDR1 SNHLY and CDR2 FYNNEI. CDR3 loop: CASSEGGFLGEQYF. For the CDR3, the DNA is TGTGCCAGCAGTGAAGGAGGGTTCCTCGGCGAGCAGTACTTC.

The chain employs TRBV9 and TRBJ1-5; D may be TRBD1 (5 bases). This CDR3 comprises 15 residues. Trimming took 1 base from V and 7 from J, leaving 15 bases between them. Germline V gene lookup returns CDR1 SGDLS and CDR2 YYNGEE. The CDR3 DNA sequence: TGTGCCAGCAGCGTACAGGGTGGCACGGAACAGCCCCAGCATTTT. This translates into CASSVQGGTEQPQHF.

The V gene is TRBV5-4, the J gene TRBJ2-7; D is possibly TRBD2 (5 bases). Germline V gene sequence: CDR1 SGHNT, CDR2 YYREEE (reference sequence). The CDR3 is 12 amino acids. V shed 5 bases and J shed 3 bases, with 9 bases lying between them. The CDR3 nucleotides are TGTGCCAGCAGTGCACGGGGCTACGAGCAGTACTTC. Amino acids: CASSARGYEQYF.

The chain links TRBV7-9 to TRBJ1-4; a weak D match, TRBD1 (6 bases). In germline, CDR1 is SEHNR, CDR2 FQNEAQ (reference sequence). The CDR3 runs to 13 residues. The V gene lost 7 bases and the J gene lost 8 bases, with 14 bases spanning the gap. The DNA for the CDR3 is TGTGCCAGCATGGGCAGGGGATTAGAAAAACTGTTTTTT. It encodes CASMGRGLEKLFF.

Remarks on this clone: The DNA is left out, because the CDR3 cannot be placed on it with certainty; the CDR3 is given as TCRdb lists it. The rearrangement uses TRBV1 and TRBJ2-4; the table's D call of TRBD1 was not tested on the DNA. TRBV1 is listed as a pseudogene. The CDR3 is 20 amino acids in total, end residues counted. The CDR3 is CTSSQDLGRDRWGGGNIQYF.

The J gene is TRBJ2-7, the V gene TRBV7-6, with 9 bases matching TRBD1. CDR3 length equals 15 residues. The J segment lost 6 bases and the V segment lost 5 bases, leaving 11 bases of the junction unmatched. Germline CDR1 SGHVS, CDR2 FNYEAQ. Written as DNA, the CDR3 is TGTGCCAGCAGCCCCAACGCGGGGACAGGGCCCGAGCAGTACTTC. Translation gives CASSPNAGTGPEQYF.